Below, 5 T cell receptor beta chains from the same sample are listed, as sequenced in a study of early T cells in non-severe SARS-CoV-2 infection. MiXCR, run by TCRdb on the 5' RACE reads, gives a single entry per CDR3 protein. The sample contains about 60,000 distinct CDR3 sequences, around 11% of which appear only once. The input for sequencing was whole blood, taken at baseline. The receptors were sampled from an adult who was a healthcare worker with PCR-confirmed SARS-CoV-2 infection or an uninfected control (not recorded which).

The V and J genes are TRBV5-4 and TRBJ2-3; 8 bases agree with TRBD2. J lost 3 bases, V lost 5 bases, and 8 bases had no gene match. CDR3 length equals 15 residues. Germline values: CDR1 SGHNT, CDR2 YYREEE (reference sequence). This CDR3 is CASSPGGPGTDTQYF. For the CDR3, the DNA is TGTGCCAGCAGTCCGGGGGGGCCTGGGACAGATACGCAGTATTTT.

This clonotype has ten or more counts. The J gene is TRBJ2-1, the V gene TRBV27, with 10 bases lining up with TRBD2. This CDR3 is built from 14 residues. Trimming removed 7 bases from V and 5 bases from J; junction bases left unmatched: 5. CDR1 and CDR2 (germline): MNHEY, SMNVEV (reference sequence). In nucleotides, the CDR3 is TGTGCCAGCACCCCTAGCGGGGGAAACAATGAGCAGTTCTTC. This translates into CASTPSGGNNEQFF.

This rearrangement joins TRBV6-6 to TRBJ2-7; D may be TRBD2 (6 bases). In germline, CDR1 is MNHNY, CDR2 SVGAGI (reference sequence). The CDR3 has 16 amino acids. With 4 bases removed from V and 0 bases from J, the gap between germline ends came to 16 bases. The CDR3 here is CASSSAPSASSYEQYF. In DNA, the CDR3 is TGTGCCAGCAGTTCAGCCCCTAGCGCAAGCTCCTACGAGCAGTACTTC.

This clonotype was detected only a few times. The chain combines TRBV29-1 with TRBJ1-2; D not resolved. This CDR3 is built from 12 residues. The germline V and J ends were trimmed by 6 bases and 7 bases, with 15 bases remaining between them. CDR1 is SQVTM and CDR2 is ANQGSEA in the germline V gene. This CDR3 reads CSVAGSGSGYTF. Here the CDR3 DNA reads TGCAGCGTGGCCGGATCCGGCTCTGGCTACACCTTC. Full variable domain (missing parts from reference TRBV29-1 and TRBJ1-2): SAVISQKPSRDICQRGTSLTIQCQVDSQVTMMFWYRQQPGQSLTLIATANQGSEATYESGFVIDKFPISRPNLTFSTLTVSNMSPEDSSIYLCSVAGSGSGYTFGSGTRLTVV.

This clonotype has just a few counts. V gene TRBV5-4 combines with J gene TRBJ1-2; weak D call: TRBD1 (6 bases). Germline CDR1 is SGHNT and CDR2 is YYREEE (reference sequence). CDR3 length: 13 residues. V gave up 3 bases and J gave up 5 bases, with 11 bases separating them. The CDR3 DNA reads as TGTGCCAGCAGCTCAGGGGCTCGATATGGCTACACCTTC. It specifies CASSSGARYGYTF.